The clone carrying this T cell receptor beta chain was seen many times. The data originate from a study of T-cell reconstitution after alpha-beta-depleted transplantation in children. CDR1 is DFQATT and CDR2 is SNEGSKA in the germline V gene (reference sequence). Trimming removed 3 bases from V and 8 bases from J, with 17 bases in between. CDR3 length: 14 residues. A TCRbeta library incorporating unique molecular identifiers was prepared. TCRdb recomputed calls from the PCR reads with MiXCR, one row per CDR3 protein. The table records 600,000 to 700,000 distinct CDR3 sequences, 16% of them present only once.

This receptor was taken from a human donor who donated a stem cell graft to a child with acute myeloid leukemia. The V and J genes are TRBV20-1 and TRBJ2-1; D is tentatively TRBD1 or TRBD2 (5 bases each). This specimen consisted of PBMCs from the stem cell graft donor, obtained from the stem cell graft. The chain's CDR3 is CSARPPGQLHEQFF. The CDR3 nucleotides are TGCAGTGCTAGGCCCCCGGGGCAACTTCATGAGCAGTTCTTC.